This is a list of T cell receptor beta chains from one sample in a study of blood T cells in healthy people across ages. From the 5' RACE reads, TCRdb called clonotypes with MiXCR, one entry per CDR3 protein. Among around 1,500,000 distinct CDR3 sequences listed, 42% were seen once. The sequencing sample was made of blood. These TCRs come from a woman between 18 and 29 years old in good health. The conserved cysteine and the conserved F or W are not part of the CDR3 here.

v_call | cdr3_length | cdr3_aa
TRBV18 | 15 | ASSPRGVTSGANVLT
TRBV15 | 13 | ATSRNSGGNYEQY
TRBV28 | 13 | ASSPADRGNEKLF
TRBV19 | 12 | ASSIPGSTGAQY
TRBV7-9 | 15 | ASSSWGGALLQETQY
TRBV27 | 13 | ASSSPRGGSYEQY
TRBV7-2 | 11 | ASSVRFSPEAF
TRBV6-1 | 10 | ASSYSGMRQF
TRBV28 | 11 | ASSGLAGHLQY
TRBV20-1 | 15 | SALPGLAGGVTDTQY
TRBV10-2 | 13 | ASSDLRGGQETQY
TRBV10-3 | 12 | AIRLGGLSDTQY
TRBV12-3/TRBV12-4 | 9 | ASSFSSGYT
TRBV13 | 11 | ASSLGQVQPQH
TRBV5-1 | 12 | ASSSYPGINEQF
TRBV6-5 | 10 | ASRSIAETQY
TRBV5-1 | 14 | ASSSSATSSWNEQY
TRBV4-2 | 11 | ASSQEGGNTIY
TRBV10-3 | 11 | AIASGENTEAF
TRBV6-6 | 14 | ASSRGPGQGASPLH
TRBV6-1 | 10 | TSSEEVREQY
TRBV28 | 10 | ASSLPGKGYT
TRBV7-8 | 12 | ASRPTSGGLEQF
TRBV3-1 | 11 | ASSREGFSGYT
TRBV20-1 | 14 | SARDAGQANTGELF
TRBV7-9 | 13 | ASSSQAGGTREQY
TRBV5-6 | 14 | ASSLAGLGARNIQY